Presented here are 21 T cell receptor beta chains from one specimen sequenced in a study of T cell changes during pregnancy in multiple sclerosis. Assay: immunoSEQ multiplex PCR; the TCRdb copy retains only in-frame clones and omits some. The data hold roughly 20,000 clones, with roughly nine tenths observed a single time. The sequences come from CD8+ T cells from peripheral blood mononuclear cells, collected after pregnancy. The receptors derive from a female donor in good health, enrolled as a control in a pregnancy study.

The CDR3 loop is CASRPGYSGANVLTF. The DNA of the CDR3 is TGTGCCAGCAGACCGGGGTACTCTGGGGCCAACGTCCTGACTTTC. The V and J genes are TRBV7-2 and TRBJ2-6; weak D call: TRBD2 (5 bases). The CDR3 runs 15 residues. Trimming left V 6 bases short and J 0 bases short, with 9 bases between. The germline V gene has CDR1 SGHTA and CDR2 FQGNSA.

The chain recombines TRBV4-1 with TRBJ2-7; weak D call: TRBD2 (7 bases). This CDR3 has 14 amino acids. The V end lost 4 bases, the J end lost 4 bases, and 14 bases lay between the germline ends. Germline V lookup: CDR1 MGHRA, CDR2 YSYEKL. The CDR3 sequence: CASSPGEGGYEQYF. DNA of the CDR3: TGCGCCAGCAGCCCGGGGGAGGGGGGGTACGAGCAGTACTTC.

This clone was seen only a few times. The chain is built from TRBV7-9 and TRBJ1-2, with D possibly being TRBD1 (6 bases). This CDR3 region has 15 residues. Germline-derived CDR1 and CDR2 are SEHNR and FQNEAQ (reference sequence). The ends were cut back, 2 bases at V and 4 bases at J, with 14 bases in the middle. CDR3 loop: CASSLMGAPPYGYTF. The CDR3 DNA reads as TGTGCCAGCAGCTTAATGGGGGCCCCTCCCTATGGCTACACCTTC. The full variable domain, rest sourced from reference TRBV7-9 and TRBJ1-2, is DTGVSQNPRHKITKRGQNVTFRCDPISEHNRLYWYRQTLGQGPEFLTYFQNEAQLEKSRLLSDRFSAERPKGSFSTLEIQRTEQGDSAMYLCASSLMGAPPYGYTFGSGTRLTVV.

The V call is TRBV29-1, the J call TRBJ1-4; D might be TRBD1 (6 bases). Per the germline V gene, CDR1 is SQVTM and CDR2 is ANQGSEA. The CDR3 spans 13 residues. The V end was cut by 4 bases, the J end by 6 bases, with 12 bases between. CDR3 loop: CSVVGARDEKLFF. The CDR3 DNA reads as TGCAGCGTTGTGGGGGCCAGGGATGAAAAACTGTTTTTT. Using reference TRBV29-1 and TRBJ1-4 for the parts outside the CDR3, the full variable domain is SAVISQKPSRDICQRGTSLTIQCQVDSQVTMMFWYRQQPGQSLTLIATANQGSEATYESGFVIDKFPISRPNLTFSTLTVSNMSPEDSSIYLCSVVGARDEKLFFGSGTQLSVL.

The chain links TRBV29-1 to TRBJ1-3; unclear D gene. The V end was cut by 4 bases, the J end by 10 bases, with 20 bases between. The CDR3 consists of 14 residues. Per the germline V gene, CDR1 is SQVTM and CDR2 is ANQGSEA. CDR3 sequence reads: CSVVVPSVERTIYF. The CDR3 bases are TGCAGCGTTGTGGTCCCGTCTGTAGAACGTACCATATATTTT.

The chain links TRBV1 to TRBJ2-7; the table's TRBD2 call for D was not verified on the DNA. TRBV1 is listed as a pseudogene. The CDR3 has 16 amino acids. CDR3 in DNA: TGCACCAGCAGCCAGATGGGACTCCTTGTTATCCACGAGCAGTACTTC. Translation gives CTSSQMGLLVIHEQYF.

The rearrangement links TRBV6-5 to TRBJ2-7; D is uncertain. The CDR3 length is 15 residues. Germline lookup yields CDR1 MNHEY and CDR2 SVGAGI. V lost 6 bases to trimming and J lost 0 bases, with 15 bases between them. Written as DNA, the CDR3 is TGTGCCAGCAGGGAACGAGGCGGAGCCTCCTACGAGCAGTACTTC. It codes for CASRERGGASYEQYF.

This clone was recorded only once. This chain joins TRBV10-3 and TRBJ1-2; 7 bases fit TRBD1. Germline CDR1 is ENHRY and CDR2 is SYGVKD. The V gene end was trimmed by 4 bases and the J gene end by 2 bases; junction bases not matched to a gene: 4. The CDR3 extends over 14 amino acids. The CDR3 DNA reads TGTGCCATCAGTGTCCTCAGGGGGAACTATGGCTACACCTTC. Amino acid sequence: CAISVLRGNYGYTF.

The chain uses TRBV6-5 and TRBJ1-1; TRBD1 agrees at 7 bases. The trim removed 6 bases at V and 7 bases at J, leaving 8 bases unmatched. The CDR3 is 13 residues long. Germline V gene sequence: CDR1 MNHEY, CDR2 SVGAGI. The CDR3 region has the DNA TGTGCCAGCAGGACGGACAGGCAACGTGAAGCTTTCTTT. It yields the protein CASRTDRQREAFF.

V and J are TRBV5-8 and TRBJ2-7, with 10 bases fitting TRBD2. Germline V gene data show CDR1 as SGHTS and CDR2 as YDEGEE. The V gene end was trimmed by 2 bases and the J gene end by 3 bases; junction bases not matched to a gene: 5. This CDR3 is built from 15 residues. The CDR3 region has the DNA TGTGCCAGCAGCTTCTTAGCGGGGGGACACTACGAGCAGTACTTC. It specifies CASSFLAGGHYEQYF.

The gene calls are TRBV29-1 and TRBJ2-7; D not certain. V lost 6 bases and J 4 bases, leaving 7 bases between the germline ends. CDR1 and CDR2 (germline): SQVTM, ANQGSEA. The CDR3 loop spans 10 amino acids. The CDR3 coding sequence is TGCAGCGTGCGAGATTACGAGCAGTACTTC. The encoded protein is CSVRDYEQYF.

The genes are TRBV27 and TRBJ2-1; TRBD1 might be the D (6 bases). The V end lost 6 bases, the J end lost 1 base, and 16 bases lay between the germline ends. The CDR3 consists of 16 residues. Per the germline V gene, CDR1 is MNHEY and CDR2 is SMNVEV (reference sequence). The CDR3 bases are TGTGCCAGCAGGGCTGACTACAGGGATTCCTACAATGAGCAGTTCTTC. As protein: CASRADYRDSYNEQFF.

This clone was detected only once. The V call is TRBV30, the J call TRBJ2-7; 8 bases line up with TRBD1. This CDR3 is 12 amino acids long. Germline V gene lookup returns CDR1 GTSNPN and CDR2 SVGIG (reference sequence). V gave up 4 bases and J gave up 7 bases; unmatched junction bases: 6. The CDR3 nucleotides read TGTGCCTGGACAGGGGGCTCGAGGGAGCAGTACTTC. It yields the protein CAWTGGSREQYF.

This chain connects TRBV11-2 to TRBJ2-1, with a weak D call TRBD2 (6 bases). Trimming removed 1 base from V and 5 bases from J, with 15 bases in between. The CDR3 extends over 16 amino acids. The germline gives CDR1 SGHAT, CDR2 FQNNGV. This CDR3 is CASSLGSGLGNNEQFF. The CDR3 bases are TGTGCCAGCAGCTTAGGATCGGGACTGGGAAACAATGAGCAGTTCTTC. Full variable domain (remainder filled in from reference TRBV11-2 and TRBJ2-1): EAGVAQSPRYKIIEKRQSVAFWCNPISGHATLYWYQQILGQGPKLLIQFQNNGVVDDSQLPKDRFSAERLKGVDSTLKIQPAKLEDSAVYLCASSLGSGLGNNEQFFGPGTRLTVL.

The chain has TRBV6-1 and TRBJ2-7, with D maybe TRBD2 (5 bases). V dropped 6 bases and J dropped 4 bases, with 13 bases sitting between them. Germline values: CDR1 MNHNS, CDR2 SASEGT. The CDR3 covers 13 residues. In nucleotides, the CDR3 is TGTGCCAGCAGAGAGGACTCATCGTACGAGCAGTACTTC. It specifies CASREDSSYEQYF.

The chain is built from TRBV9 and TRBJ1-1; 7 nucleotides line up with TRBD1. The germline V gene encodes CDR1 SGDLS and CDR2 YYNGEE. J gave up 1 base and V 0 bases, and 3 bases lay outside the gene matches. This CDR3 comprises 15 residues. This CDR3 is CASSVVTGANTEAFF. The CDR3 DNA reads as TGTGCCAGCAGCGTAGTAACAGGGGCGAACACTGAAGCTTTCTTT.

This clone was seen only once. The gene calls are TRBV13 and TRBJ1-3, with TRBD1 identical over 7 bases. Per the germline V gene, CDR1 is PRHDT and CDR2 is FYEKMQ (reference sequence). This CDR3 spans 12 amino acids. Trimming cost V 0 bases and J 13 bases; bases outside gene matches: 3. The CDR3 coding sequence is TGTGCCAGCAGCTTAGGGGGACAGACGATATATTTT. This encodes CASSLGGQTIYF.

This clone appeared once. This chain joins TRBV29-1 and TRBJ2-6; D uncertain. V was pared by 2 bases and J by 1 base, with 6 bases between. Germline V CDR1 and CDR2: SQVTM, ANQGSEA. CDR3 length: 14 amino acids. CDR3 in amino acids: CSVESRSGANVLTF. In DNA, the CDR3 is TGCAGCGTTGAATCGAGGTCTGGGGCCAACGTCCTGACTTTC.

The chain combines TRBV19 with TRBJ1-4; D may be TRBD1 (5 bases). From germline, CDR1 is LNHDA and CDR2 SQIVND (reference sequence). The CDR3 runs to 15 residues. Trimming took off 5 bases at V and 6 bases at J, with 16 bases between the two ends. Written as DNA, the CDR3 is TGTGCCAGTAGTCCGGCAGGGCGGGGGTATGAAAAACTGTTTTTT. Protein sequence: CASSPAGRGYEKLFF.

Written as DNA, the CDR3 is TGTGCCAGCAGTTTATCCCCCGGGACAGGGTGGACTGAAGCTTTCTTT. Its translation is CASSLSPGTGWTEAFF. The V gene is TRBV27, the J gene TRBJ1-1, with 9 bases identical to TRBD1. The length of the CDR3 is 16 residues. Germline assignment: CDR1 MNHEY and CDR2 SMNVEV (reference sequence). After removal of 0 bases from V and 5 bases from J, the junction contained 7 bases not matched to a gene.

The CDR3: CASSYSSGVSSYEQYF. CDR3 sequence (DNA): TGTGCCAGCAGTTACTCTTCGGGAGTCAGCTCCTACGAGCAGTACTTC. The genes are TRBV6-6 and TRBJ2-7; the D gene is possibly TRBD2 (6 bases). This CDR3 is 16 amino acids long. Germline lookup yields CDR1 MNHNY and CDR2 SVGAGI (reference sequence). Trimming pared 0 bases from V and 0 bases from J, leaving 12 bases between.